Shown below are 4 T cell receptor beta chains from a single sample sequenced in a study of cytomegalovirus exposure and HLA in healthy donors. With 60 Vbeta and 13 Jbeta primers, the PCR was carried out. Generated by immunoSEQ multiplex PCR, the TCRdb table keeps only in-frame clones and is missing some. The data contain around 120,000 clones, approximately 81% of them seen just once; the ten biggest clones take up around 4.5%. The specimen sequenced was PBMCs. These receptors came from a man under 40 in good health and CMV-seropositive.

The V and J genes are TRBV5-6 and TRBJ1-2; D not certain. This CDR3 region has 13 residues. The V gene lost 2 bases and the J gene lost 7 bases, with 12 bases spanning the gap. CDR1 is SGHDT and CDR2 is YYEEEE in the germline V gene. CDR3 sequence reads: CASSFIGPGGYTF. CDR3 DNA: TGTGCCAGCAGCTTCATCGGTCCCGGTGGCTACACCTTC.

The chain links TRBV5-1 to TRBJ2-4; 7 bases line up with TRBD1. This CDR3 region has 14 residues. With V trimmed by 2 bases and J by 8 bases, 7 bases remained unmatched. Germline loops: CDR1 SGHRS, CDR2 YFSETQ. Here the CDR3 reads CASSLGTQGDIQYF. The CDR3 DNA reads as TGCGCCAGCAGCTTAGGGACGCAGGGGGACATTCAGTACTTC.

On this clone itself: Other DNA sequences in the sample encode the same CDR3. The rearrangement links TRBV5-4 to TRBJ2-7, with 7 bases lining up with TRBD2. V lost 7 bases and J lost 4; bases outside the gene matches: 8. Germline assignment: CDR1 SGHNT and CDR2 YYREEE (reference sequence). The CDR3 contains 13 residues. The CDR3 region has the DNA TGTGCCAGCCAGCGGGATTGGGATTACGAGCAGTACTTC. This sequence encodes CASQRDWDYEQYF.

The chain carries TRBV23-1 and TRBJ1-4; the D is unclear. TRBV23-1 is treated as an ORF (open reading frame) with a function not yet certain. CDR3 size: 13 residues. V dropped 9 bases and J dropped 8 bases, with 16 bases sitting between them. CDR3 region: CARRCQRAEKLFF. CDR3 sequence (DNA): TGCGCCAGGCGGTGCCAGAGAGCCGAAAAACTGTTTTTT.